This TCR beta chain comes out of a study of beta chain features in type 1 diabetes. Study-wide results and limits: Possible PCR preference for shorter templates applied equally to patients and controls. Lower insertion and higher deletion counts appeared at VDJ junctions in type 1 diabetes patients.

The germline V gene encodes CDR1 MDHEN and CDR2 SYDVKM. This CDR3 has 17 amino acids. V lost 6 bases and J lost 1; bases outside the gene matches: 7. On this clone itself: No antigen is known for it.

The whole isolated RNA underwent reverse transcription, so sequencing captured expressed TCRB transcripts. Repertoires were generated with immunoSEQ multiplex PCR, while TCRdb's copy carries only in-frame clones and drops some. Found here are a few hundred thousand clones, about 20% of them singletons; the top ten hold 0.035% to 0.05%. The chain joins TRBV28 to TRBJ2-2, with 11 bases matching TRBD1. The clonotype originates from a woman younger than 30 in good health. Specimen: naive CD4+ T cells from blood. In nucleotides, the CDR3 is TGTGCCAGCAGCGAAGGGGGGACAGGGGGGAACACCGGGGAGCTGTTTTTT. Protein product: CASSEGGTGGNTGELFF.